This T cell receptor (beta chain) was documented in a study of beta chain features in type 1 diabetes. General study points: Sampled from patients, naive, central memory and Treg TCRB repertoires appeared more similar than those sampled from healthy donors.

Every bit of the isolated RNA underwent reverse transcription, so sequencing read expressed TCRB transcripts. The read count averaged about 3.6 million across naive, central memory and regulatory T cell samples. Produced via immunoSEQ multiplex PCR; TCRdb's table is partial and in-frame only. The data hold approximately 150,000 clones, with 9.7% observed a single time. V shed 0 bases, J shed 6 bases, and the junction held 11 bases outside the gene matches. CDR3 length equals 17 residues. Germline values: CDR1 SGDLS, CDR2 YYNGEE. This clone was recorded many times. Its antigen is as yet unknown. The sequence was collected from a woman between 35 and 50 years old in good health. The sample consisted of central memory CD4+ T cells from blood. V is TRBV9 and J is TRBJ2-1; TRBD2 matches at 8 bases. Written as DNA, the CDR3 is TGTGCCAGCAGCGTAGACGGCGGGCGGGGGGTTCGCAATGAGCAGTTCTTC. This gives the protein CASSVDGGRGVRNEQFF.